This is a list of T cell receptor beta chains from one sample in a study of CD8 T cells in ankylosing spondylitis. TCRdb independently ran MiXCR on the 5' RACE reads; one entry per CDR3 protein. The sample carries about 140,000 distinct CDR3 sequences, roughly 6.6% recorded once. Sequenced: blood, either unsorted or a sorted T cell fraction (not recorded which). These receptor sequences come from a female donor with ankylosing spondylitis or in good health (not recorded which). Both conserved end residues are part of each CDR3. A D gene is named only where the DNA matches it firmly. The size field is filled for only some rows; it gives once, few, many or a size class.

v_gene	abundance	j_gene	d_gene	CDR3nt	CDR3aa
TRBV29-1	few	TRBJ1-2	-	TGCAGCGCTGAGACCAACTATGGCTACACCTTC	CSAETNYGYTF
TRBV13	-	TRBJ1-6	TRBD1	TGTGCCAGCAGCGGGGACAGGGGTAATTCACCCCTCCACTTT	CASSGDRGNSPLHF
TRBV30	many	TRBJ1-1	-	TGTGCCTGGAGTTTGATCAACACTGAAGCTTTCTTT	CAWSLINTEAFF
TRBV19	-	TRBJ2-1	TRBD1	TGTGCCAGCCGGGACAGGGGTTACAATGAGCAGTTCTTC	CASRDRGYNEQFF
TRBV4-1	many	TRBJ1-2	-	TGCGCCAGCAGCCAAGGAACGGGTATGGGCTATGGCTACACCTTC	CASSQGTGMGYGYTF
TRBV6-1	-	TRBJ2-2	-	TGTGCCAGCAGGTCCGGGGAGAACACCGGGGAGCTGTTTTTT	CASRSGENTGELFF
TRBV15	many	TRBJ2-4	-	TGTGCCACCAGCAAATCCCGGGCAGGGTCGAACATTCAGTACTTC	CATSKSRAGSNIQYF
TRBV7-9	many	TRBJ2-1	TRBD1	TGTGCCAGCAGCTTAGCGGCAGGGGGCTCGAATGAGCAGTTCTTC	CASSLAAGGSNEQFF
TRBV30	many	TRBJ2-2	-	TGTGCCTGGAGTGACGAGGGGCAGAACACCGGGGAGCTGTTTTTT	CAWSDEGQNTGELFF
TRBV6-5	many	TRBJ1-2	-	TGTGCCAGCAGTTACTCCCCGGGACAAAGCTATGGCTACACCTTC	CASSYSPGQSYGYTF
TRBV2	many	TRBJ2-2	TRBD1	TGTGCCAGCCGGGACAGGTACACCGGGGAGCTGTTTTTT	CASRDRYTGELFF
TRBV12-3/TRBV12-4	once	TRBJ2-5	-	TGTGCCAGCAGTTTAAGCAGGGGGGGAGAGACCCAGTACTTC	CASSLSRGGETQYF
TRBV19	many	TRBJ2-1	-	TGTGCCAGTAGTATTGCCCACTCCAATGAGCAGTTCTTC	CASSIAHSNEQFF
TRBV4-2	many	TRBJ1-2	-	TGTGCCAGCAGCCAGGTACAGGTGCCTACTAACTATGGCTACACCTTC	CASSQVQVPTNYGYTF
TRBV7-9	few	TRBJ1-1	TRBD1	TGTGCCAGCAGGGACAGGGAAGGTGAAGCTTTCTTT	CASRDREGEAFF
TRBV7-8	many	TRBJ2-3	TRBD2	TGTGCCAGCAGTCGCCTAACTAGCGGGGGTGCAGATACGCAGTATTTT	CASSRLTSGGADTQYF
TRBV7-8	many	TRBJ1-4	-	TGTGCCAGCAGCCCCGAAAAGGCGGATGAAAAACTGTTTTTT	CASSPEKADEKLFF
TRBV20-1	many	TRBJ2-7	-	TGCAGTGCTAGAGAAGGGAGTTCCTACGAGCAGTACTTC	CSAREGSSYEQYF
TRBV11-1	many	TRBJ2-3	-	TGTGCCAGCAGCTCCGGTTACACAGATACGCAGTATTTT	CASSSGYTDTQYF
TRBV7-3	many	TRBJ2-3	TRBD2	TGTGCCAGCAGCCTTCTACCTACGAAAGCGGGGGATGATACGCAGTATTTT	CASSLLPTKAGDDTQYF
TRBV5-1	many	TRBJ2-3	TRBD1	TGCGCCAGCAGCCTGATGACAGGGGTCACAGATACGCAGTATTTT	CASSLMTGVTDTQYF
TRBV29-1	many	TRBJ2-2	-	TGCAGCGTTGCCCTGGGGGCTTCGGACACCGGGGAGCTGTTTTTT	CSVALGASDTGELFF
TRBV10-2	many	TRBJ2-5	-	TGCGCCAGCATGACGGGAAGGAGTCAAGAGACCCAGTACTTC	CASMTGRSQETQYF
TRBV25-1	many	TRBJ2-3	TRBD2	TGTGCCAGCAGTGACGACCCGGGACTAGCTGTAACAGATACGCAGTATTTT	CASSDDPGLAVTDTQYF
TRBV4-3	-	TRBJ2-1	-	TGCGCCAGCAGCCAGGGCCTCGCAGGGATCTATGAGCAGTTCTTC	CASSQGLAGIYEQFF
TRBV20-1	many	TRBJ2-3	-	TGCAGTGCCTACCGACAGGCCCATAGCACAGATACGCAGTATTTT	CSAYRQAHSTDTQYF
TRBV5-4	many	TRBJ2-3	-	TGTGCCAGCAGCTTGCCTGTCTCAGATACGCAGTATTTT	CASSLPVSDTQYF
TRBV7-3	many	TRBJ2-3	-	TGTGCCAGCAGCTTAAGGGGCAGGGGAGATACGCAGTATTTT	CASSLRGRGDTQYF
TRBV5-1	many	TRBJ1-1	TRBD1	TGCGCCAGCAGCTTGGGAGGGACAGGGGGCGGCACTGAAGCTTTCTTT	CASSLGGTGGGTEAFF
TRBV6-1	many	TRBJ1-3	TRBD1	TGTGCCAGCGGCAAATATGGGGGACAGCTCTCTGGAAACACCATATATTTT	CASGKYGGQLSGNTIYF
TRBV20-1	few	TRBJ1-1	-	TGCAGTGCTAATAGCCACCTGAACACTGAAGCTTTCTTT	CSANSHLNTEAFF
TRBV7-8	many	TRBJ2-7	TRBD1	TGTGCCAGCAGCTTAGCGCCCACAGGGGTGTACTTC	CASSLAPTGVYF
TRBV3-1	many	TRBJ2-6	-	TGTGCCAGCAGCCGTACAGGTTTCTCTGGGGCCAACGTCCTGACTTTC	CASSRTGFSGANVLTF
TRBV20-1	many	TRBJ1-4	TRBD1	TGCAGTGCTAGGGACAGGGGGCTTTCTAATGAAAAACTGTTTTTT	CSARDRGLSNEKLFF
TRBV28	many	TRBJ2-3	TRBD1	TGTGCCAGCAGACGGGACAGGGGACATAGAGGCACAGATACGCAGTATTTT	CASRRDRGHRGTDTQYF
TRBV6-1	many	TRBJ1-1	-	TGTGCCAGCAGAGCAGCCATGAACACTGAAGCTTTCTTT	CASRAAMNTEAFF
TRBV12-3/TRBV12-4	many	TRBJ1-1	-	TGTGCCAGCAGTTTTCAGGTTGGGGGAGGCACTGAAGCTTTCTTT	CASSFQVGGGTEAFF
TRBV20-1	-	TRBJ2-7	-	TGCAGTGCCCCCCTTGCTACCTACGAGCAGTACTTC	CSAPLATYEQYF
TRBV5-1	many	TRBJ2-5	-	TGCGCCAGCACTACGGGGGATGTGGAGACCCAGTACTTC	CASTTGDVETQYF